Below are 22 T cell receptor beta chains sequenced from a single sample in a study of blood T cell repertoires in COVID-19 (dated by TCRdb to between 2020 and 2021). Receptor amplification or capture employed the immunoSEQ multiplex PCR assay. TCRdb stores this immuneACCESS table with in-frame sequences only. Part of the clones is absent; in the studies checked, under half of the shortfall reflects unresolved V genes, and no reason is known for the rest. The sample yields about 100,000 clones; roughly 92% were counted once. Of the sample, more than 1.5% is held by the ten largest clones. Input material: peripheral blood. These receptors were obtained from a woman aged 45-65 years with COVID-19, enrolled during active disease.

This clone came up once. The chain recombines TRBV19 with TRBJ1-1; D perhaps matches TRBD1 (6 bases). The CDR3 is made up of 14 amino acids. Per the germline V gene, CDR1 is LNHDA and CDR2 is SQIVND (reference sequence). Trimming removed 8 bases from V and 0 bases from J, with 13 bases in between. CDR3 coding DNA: TGTGCCAGTCGTCACAGGGCTATGAACACTGAAGCTTTCTTT. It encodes CASRHRAMNTEAFF. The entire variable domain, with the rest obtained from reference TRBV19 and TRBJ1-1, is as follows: DGGITQSPKYLFRKEGQNVTLSCEQNLNHDAMYWYRQDPGQGLRLIYYSQIVNDFQKGDIAEGYSVSREKKESFPLTVTSAQKNPTAFYLCASRHRAMNTEAFFGQGTRLTVV.

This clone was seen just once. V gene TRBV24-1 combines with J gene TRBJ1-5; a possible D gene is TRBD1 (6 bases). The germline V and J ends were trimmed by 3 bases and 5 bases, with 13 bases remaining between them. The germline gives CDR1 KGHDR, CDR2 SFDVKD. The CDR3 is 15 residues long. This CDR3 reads CATSDTGFGDQPQHF. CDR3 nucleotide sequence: TGTGCCACCAGTGATACAGGGTTCGGGGATCAGCCCCAGCATTTT.

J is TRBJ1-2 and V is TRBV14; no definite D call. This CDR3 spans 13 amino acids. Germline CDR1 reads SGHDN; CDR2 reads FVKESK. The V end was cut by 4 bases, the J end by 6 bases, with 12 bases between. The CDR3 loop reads CASSPIRRNGYTF. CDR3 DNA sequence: TGTGCCAGCAGCCCCATTAGGAGAAATGGCTACACCTTC.

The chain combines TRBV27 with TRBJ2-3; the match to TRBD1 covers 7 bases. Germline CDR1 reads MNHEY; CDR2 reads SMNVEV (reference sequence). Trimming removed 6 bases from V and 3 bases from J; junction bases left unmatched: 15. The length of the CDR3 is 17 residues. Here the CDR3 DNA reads TGTGCCAGCAGCTCCTATCCCCGACAGGGCGGGACAGATACGCAGTATTTT. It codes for CASSSYPRQGGTDTQYF.

DNA of the CDR3: TGTGCCAGTAGACGGGAGGCTAACTCCTACAATGAGCAGTTCTTC. It codes for CASRREANSYNEQFF. The rearrangement joins TRBV19 to TRBJ2-1; 7 nucleotides agree with TRBD2. The germline CDR1 and CDR2 sequences are LNHDA and SQIVND (reference sequence). V shed 6 bases, J shed 0 bases, and the junction held 5 bases outside the gene matches. This CDR3 comprises 15 residues.

The CDR3 region is CASSWGQGTGELFF. The CDR3 DNA is TGTGCCAGCAGCTGGGGACAGGGGACCGGGGAGCTGTTTTTT. V and J are TRBV5-8 and TRBJ2-2; 10 nucleotides match TRBD1. From germline, CDR1 is SGHTS and CDR2 YDEGEE. The V and J ends lost 3 bases and 5 bases, in that order; junction bases with no gene match: 1. This CDR3 is built from 14 residues.

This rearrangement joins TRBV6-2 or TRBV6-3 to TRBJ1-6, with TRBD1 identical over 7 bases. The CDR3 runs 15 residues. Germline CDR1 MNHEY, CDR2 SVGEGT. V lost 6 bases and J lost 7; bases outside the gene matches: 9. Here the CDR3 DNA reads TGTGCCAGCAGACCTCGGGACAGCACCAATTCACCCCTCCACTTT. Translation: CASRPRDSTNSPLHF.

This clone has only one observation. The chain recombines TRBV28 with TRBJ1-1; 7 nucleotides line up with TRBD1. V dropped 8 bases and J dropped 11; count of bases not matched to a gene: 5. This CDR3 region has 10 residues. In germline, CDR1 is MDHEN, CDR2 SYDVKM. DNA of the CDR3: TGTGCCAGCGTACAGGGGTTTGCTTTCTTT. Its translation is CASVQGFAFF.

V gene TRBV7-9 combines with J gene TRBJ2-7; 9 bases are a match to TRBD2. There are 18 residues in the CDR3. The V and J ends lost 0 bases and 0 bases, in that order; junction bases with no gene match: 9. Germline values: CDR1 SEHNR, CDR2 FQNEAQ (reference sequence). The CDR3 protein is CASSLALPLAGISYEQYF. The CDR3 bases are TGTGCCAGCAGCTTAGCGCTTCCTCTAGCGGGGATCTCCTACGAGCAGTACTTC.

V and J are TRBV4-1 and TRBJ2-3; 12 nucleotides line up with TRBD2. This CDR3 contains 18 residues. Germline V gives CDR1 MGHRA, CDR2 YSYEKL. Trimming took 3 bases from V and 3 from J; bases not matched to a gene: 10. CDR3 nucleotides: TGCGCCAGCAGCCACTCTAGCGGGGGGGCTTTATCGACAGATACGCAGTATTTT. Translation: CASSHSSGGALSTDTQYF.

The CDR3 region is CASSLRGSYEQYV. The CDR3 DNA is TGTGCCAGCAGCTTAAGGGGTTCCTACGAGCAGTACGTC. The V and J genes are TRBV5-8 and TRBJ2-7, with D perhaps matching TRBD1 (5 bases). The CDR3 is 13 amino acids. Germline loops: CDR1 SGHTS, CDR2 YDEGEE. V lost 2 bases and J lost 1, with 7 bases in between.

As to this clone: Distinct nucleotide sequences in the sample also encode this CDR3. The CDR3 is CASSTLGTGGSPLHF. The CDR3 bases are TGTGCCAGTAGTACCCTCGGGACAGGGGGTTCACCCCTCCACTTT. The chain employs TRBV19 and TRBJ1-6, with 11 bases matching TRBD1. Germline values: CDR1 LNHDA, CDR2 SQIVND (reference sequence). The CDR3 covers 15 residues. The V gene end was trimmed by 4 bases and the J gene end by 9 bases; junction bases not matched to a gene: 5.

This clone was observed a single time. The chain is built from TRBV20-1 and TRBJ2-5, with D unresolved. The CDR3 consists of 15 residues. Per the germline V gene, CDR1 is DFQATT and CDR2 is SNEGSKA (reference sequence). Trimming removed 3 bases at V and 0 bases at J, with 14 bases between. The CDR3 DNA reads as TGCAGTGCTAGTCCCCCTAACTGGTACCAAGAGACCCAGTACTTC. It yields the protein CSASPPNWYQETQYF.

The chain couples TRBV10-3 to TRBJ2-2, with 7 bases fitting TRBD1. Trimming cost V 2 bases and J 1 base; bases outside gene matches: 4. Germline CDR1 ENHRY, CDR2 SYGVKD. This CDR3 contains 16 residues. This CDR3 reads CAISEAGTENTGELFF. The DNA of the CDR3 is TGTGCCATCAGTGAGGCCGGGACAGAGAACACCGGGGAGCTGTTTTTT.

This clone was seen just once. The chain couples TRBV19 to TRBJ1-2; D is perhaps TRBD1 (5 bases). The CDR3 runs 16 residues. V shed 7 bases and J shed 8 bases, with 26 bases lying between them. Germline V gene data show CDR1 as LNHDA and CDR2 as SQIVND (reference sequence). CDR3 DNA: TGTGCCAGTAACGACCAGATCATTCAGGGCCAAGGGGGCTACACCTTC. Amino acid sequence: CASNDQIIQGQGGYTF.

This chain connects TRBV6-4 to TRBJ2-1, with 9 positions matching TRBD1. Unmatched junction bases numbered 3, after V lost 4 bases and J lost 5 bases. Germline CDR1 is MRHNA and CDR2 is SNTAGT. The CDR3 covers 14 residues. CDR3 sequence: CASSAGQGNNEQFF. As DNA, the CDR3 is TGTGCCAGCAGTGCCGGACAGGGGAACAATGAGCAGTTCTTC.

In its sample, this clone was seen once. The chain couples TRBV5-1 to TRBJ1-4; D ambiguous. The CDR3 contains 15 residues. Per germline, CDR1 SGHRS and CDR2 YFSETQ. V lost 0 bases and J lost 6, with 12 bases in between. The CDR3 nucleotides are TGCGCCAGCAGCTTGGGAAGTCGAACGGATGAAAAACTGTTTTTT. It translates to CASSLGSRTDEKLFF.

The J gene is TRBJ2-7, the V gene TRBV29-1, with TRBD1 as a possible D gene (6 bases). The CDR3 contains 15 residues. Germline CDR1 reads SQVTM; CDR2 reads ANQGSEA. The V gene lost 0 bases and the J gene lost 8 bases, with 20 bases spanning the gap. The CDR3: CSVEDSRGTLVKQYF. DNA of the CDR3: TGCAGCGTTGAAGATAGCAGGGGCACCTTAGTCAAGCAGTACTTC.

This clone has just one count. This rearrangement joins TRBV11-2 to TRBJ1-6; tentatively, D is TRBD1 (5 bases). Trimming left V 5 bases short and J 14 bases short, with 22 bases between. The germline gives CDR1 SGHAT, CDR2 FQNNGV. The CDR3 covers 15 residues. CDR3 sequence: CASSRLGGVGEALHF. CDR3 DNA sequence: TGTGCCAGCAGCCGACTCGGGGGGGTCGGGGAGGCCCTCCACTTT.

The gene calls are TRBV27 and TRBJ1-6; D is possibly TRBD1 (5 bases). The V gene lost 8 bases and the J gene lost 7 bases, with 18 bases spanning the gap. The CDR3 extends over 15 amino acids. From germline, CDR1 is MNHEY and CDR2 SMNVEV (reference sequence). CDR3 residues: CASPTVRGENSPLHF. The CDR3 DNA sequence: TGTGCCAGCCCGACCGTCCGGGGGGAGAATTCACCCCTCCACTTT.

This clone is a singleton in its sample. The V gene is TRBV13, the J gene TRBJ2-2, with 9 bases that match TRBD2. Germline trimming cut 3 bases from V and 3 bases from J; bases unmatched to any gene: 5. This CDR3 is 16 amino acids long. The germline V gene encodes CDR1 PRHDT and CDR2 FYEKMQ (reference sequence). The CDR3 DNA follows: TGTGCCAGCAGCTTCCGCGGGGGGGCAGACACCGGGGAGCTGTTTTTT. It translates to CASSFRGGADTGELFF.

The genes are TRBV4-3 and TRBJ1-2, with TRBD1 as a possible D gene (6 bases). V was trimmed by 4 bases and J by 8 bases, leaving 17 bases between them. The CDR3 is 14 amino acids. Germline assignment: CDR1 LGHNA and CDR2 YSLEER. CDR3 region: CASSRGYREGGYTF. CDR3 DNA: TGCGCCAGCAGCCGAGGTTACAGGGAAGGAGGCTACACCTTC.